The clone carrying this T cell receptor (beta chain) was recorded only once. The CDR3 runs to 11 residues. CDR1 is SNHLY and CDR2 is FYNNEI in the germline V gene. V was shortened by 7 bases and J by 7 bases, with 8 bases between the two germline ends. TCRdb's copy holds only in-frame clones and misses some; the assay was immunoSEQ multiplex PCR. The repertoire holds 160,000 or so clones, with 75% to 90% as singletons. The data were obtained in a study of blood T cell repertoires in COVID-19. The wider study: Nucleic acid was either cDNA or gDNA, and it came from T cells, B-cell-depleted T cells, or PBMCs.

The receptor was derived from a woman between 40 and 50 years old with acute or convalescent COVID-19. Sequencing used peripheral blood. The J gene is TRBJ2-1, the V gene TRBV2; D ambiguous. The DNA for the CDR3 is TGTGCCAGCAATGGCGGAAATGAGCAGTTCTTC. Translation gives CASNGGNEQFF. Full variable domain (outside the CDR3, taken from reference TRBV2 and TRBJ2-1): EPEVTQTPSHQVTQMGQEVILRCVPISNHLYFYWYRQILGQKVEFLVSFYNNEISEKSEIFDDQFSVERPDGSNFTLKIRSTKLEDSAMYFCASNGGNEQFFGPGTRLTVL.